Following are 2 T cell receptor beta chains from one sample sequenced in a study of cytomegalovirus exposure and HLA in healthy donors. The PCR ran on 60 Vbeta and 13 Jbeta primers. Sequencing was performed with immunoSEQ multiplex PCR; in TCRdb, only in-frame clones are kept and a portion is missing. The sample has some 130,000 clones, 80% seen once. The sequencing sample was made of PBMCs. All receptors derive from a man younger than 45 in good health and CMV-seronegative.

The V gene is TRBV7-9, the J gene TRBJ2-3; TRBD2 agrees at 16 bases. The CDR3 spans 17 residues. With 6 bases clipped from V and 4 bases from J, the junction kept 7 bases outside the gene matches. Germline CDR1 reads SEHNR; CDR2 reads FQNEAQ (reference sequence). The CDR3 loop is CASSLGLAGGHPDTQYF. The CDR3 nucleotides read TGTGCCAGCAGTTTGGGACTAGCGGGAGGGCACCCAGATACGCAGTATTTT.

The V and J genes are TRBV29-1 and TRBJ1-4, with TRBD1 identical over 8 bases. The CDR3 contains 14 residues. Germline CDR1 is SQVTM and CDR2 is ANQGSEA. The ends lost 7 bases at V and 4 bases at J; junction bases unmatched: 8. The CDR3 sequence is CSASLTGVNEKLFF. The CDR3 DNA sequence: TGCAGCGCTTCCCTGACAGGGGTTAATGAAAAACTGTTTTTT.